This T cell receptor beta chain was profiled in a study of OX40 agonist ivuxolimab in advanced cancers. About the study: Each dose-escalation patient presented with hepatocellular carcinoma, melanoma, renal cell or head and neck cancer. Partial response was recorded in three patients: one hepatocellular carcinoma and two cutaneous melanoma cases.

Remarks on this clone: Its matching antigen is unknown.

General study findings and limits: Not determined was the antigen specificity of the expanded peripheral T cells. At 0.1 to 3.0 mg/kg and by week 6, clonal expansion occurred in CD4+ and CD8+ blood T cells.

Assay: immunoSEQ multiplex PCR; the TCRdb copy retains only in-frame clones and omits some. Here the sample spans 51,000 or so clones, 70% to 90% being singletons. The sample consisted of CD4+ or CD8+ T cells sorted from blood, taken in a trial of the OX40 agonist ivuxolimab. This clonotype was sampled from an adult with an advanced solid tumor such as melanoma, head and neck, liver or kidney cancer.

CDR3 in DNA: TGTGCCAGCAGTGACAGCCAGGACACCGGGGAGCTGTTTTTT. Amino acids: CASSDSQDTGELFF. This sequence joins TRBV6-1 and TRBJ2-2, with D unresolved. Germline V gene lookup returns CDR1 MNHNS and CDR2 SASEGT. This CDR3 has 14 residues. Trimming removed 3 bases from V and 3 bases from J, with 8 bases in between.